The next 5 T cell receptor beta chains were all read from a single sample in a study of T cell repertoires in cytomegalovirus infection. A single record per CDR3 protein comes from TCRdb applying MiXCR to the reads. The sample lists about 310,000 distinct CDR3 sequences, about a sixth occurring once. The sequencing sample was made of PBMCs. All receptors derive from a human donor in good health (CMV status not recorded). Some clones in this sample may be carry-over from other donors' samples.

This clonotype showed up just a few times. The rearrangement links TRBV29-1 to TRBJ2-5, with D unresolved. This CDR3 has 12 residues. Trimming removed 2 bases from V and 0 bases from J, with 4 bases in between. CDR1 and CDR2 from the germline V gene are SQVTM and ANQGSEA. The CDR3 DNA reads TGCAGCGTTGAACTTCACCAAGAGACCCAGTACTTC. Translating gives CSVELHQETQYF.

This clonotype was seen only a few times. The V and J genes are TRBV25-1 and TRBJ1-1, with 7 bases fitting TRBD1. The V gene's germline CDR1 is MGHDK and CDR2 SYGVNS. V lost 6 bases to trimming and J lost 1 base; unmatched junction nucleotides: 14. The CDR3 has 17 residues. CDR3 sequence (DNA): TGTGCCAGCAGGGGGTCGACAGGGCACACGGAGAACACTGAAGCTTTCTTT. Its translation is CASRGSTGHTENTEAFF.

In this sample, this clonotype turned up a few times. The chain joins TRBV28 to TRBJ1-6; D is unclear. CDR1 is MDHEN, CDR2 SYDVKM, per germline. CDR3 length: 14 amino acids. With 2 bases removed from V and 14 bases from J, the gap between germline ends came to 16 bases. CDR3 bases: TGTGCCAGCAGTTTAGGGCACCTGAGGGCGACCCTCCACTTT. This codes for CASSLGHLRATLHF.

This clonotype was seen ten or more times. The chain employs TRBV7-9 and TRBJ1-2; TRBD1 aligns across 7 bases. The junction had 5 bases not matched to a gene; V was cut back by 2 bases and J by 2 bases. This CDR3 is 15 amino acids long. CDR1 is SEHNR and CDR2 is FQNEAQ in the germline V gene (reference sequence). CDR3 DNA: TGTGCCAGCAGCTTACCGGGGGGACAGAACTATGGCTACACCTTC. Translating it yields CASSLPGGQNYGYTF.

The sample holds a few counts of this clonotype. This chain uses TRBV4-1 with TRBJ2-1, with D tentatively TRBD1 or TRBD2 (6 bases each). Trimming left V 0 bases short and J 7 bases short, with 16 bases between. This CDR3 region has 16 residues. Germline V CDR1 and CDR2: MGHRA, YSYEKL. CDR3 loop: CASSQDRGAIENEQFF. Here the CDR3 DNA reads TGCGCCAGCAGCCAAGATAGGGGGGCCATCGAAAATGAGCAGTTCTTC.